This TCR beta chain was retrieved from a study of blood T cell repertoires in COVID-19. Across the whole study: There were acute and convalescent COVID-19 samples, and they came from the United States, Italy and Spain. Sample material is recorded as cDNA or gDNA derived from T cells, B-cell-depleted T cells, or PBMCs.

Profiling relied on immunoSEQ multiplex PCR, and the TCRdb table lists in-frame clones only, not all of them. This sample has a few hundred thousand clones, with about 88% found just once. Cohort 3 donors counted as recovered after two negative PCRs, clearance, or resolved symptoms. Germline V lookup: CDR1 ENHRY, CDR2 SYGVKD. The CDR3 length is 14 residues. With 10 bases clipped from V and 8 bases from J, the junction kept 11 bases outside the gene matches. The TCR comes from a woman aged 18-30 years who had recovered from COVID-19. J is TRBJ1-6 and V is TRBV10-3; TRBD1 agrees at 7 bases. Source material: PBMCs or T cells enriched from blood (not recorded which). CDR3 sequence: CATARDSKDSPLHF. In DNA, the CDR3 is TGTGCCACGGCCCGGGACAGCAAGGATTCACCCCTCCACTTT.